This note documents a single T cell receptor (beta chain) sequence. Generated by immunoSEQ multiplex PCR, the TCRdb table keeps only in-frame clones and is missing some. Altogether around 21,000 clones are present, 70% to 90% being singletons, with the ten largest covering 7.8%. The data originate from a study of PD-1 and CTLA-4 blockade in melanoma. The CDR3 totals 15 residues. V dropped 8 bases and J dropped 2 bases, with 17 bases sitting between them. Germline CDR1 reads MDHEN; CDR2 reads SYDVKM. The starting material was CD8+ T cells from peripheral blood, obtained before anti-PD-1 treatment. The TCR originated in a human donor with melanoma. V is TRBV28 and J is TRBJ2-3; D is ambiguous. The CDR3 spells CASRMVGQATDTQYF. In nucleotides, the CDR3 is TGTGCCAGCCGCATGGTTGGGCAGGCCACAGATACGCAGTATTTT.